What follows is one T cell receptor (beta chain) and its context. Antigen: not known. The data are from a study of T cell repertoires in cytomegalovirus infection. About the study: CMV epitopes used comprised recently identified HLA-C-restricted ones and well-studied HLA-B-restricted ones. It can be stated that public TCR beta signatures indicated CMV infection as well as a matching HLA type. Study findings and constraints: The ex vivo response was dominated by HLA-C-restricted CMV-specific TCR beta clonotypes.

TCRdb redid the calling of the reads with MiXCR, one entry per CDR3 protein. Altogether some 800,000 distinct CDR3 sequences are present, just under 30% being singletons, with the ten largest covering roughly 14%. Trimming removed 0 bases from V and 7 bases from J, with 13 bases in between. Germline CDR1 is SGHTA and CDR2 is FQGNSA. The CDR3 contains 14 residues. The chain combines TRBV7-2 with TRBJ2-7, with D tentatively TRBD2 (5 bases). The sample was cultured CD8+ T cells from PBMCs, taken from culture after CMV antigen stimulation. This receptor was taken from a human donor in good health (CMV status not recorded). Some clones in this sample may be carry-over from other donors' samples. As DNA, the CDR3 is TGTGCCAGCAGCTTAGCCGGCGGGTTAGCGGAGCAGTACGTC. Amino acids: CASSLAGGLAEQYV.